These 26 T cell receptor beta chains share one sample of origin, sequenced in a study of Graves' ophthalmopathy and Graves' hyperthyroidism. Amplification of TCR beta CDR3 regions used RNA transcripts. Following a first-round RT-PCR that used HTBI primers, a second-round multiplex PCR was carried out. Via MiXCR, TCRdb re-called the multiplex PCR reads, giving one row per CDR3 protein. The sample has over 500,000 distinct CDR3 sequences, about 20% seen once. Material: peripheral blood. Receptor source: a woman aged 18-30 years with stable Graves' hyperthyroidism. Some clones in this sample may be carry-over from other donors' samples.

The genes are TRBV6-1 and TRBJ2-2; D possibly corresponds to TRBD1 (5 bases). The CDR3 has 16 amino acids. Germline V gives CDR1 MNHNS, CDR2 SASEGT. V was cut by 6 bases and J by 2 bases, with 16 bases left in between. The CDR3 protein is CASSPDSRYNTGELFF. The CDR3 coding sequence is TGTGCCAGCAGCCCTGACAGCCGATACAACACCGGGGAGCTGTTTTTT.

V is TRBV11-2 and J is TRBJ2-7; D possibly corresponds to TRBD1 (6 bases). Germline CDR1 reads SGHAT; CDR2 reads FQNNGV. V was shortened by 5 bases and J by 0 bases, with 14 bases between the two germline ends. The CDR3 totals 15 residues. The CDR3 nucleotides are TGTGCCAGCAGCCGTGGGACAACTATCTCCTACGAGCAGTACTTC. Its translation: CASSRGTTISYEQYF.

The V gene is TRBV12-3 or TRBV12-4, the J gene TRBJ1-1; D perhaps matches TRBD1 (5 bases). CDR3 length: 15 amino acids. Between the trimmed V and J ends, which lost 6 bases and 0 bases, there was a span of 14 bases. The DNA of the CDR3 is TGTGCCAGCAGCCTACCGGGACGCCTGAACACTGAAGCTTTCTTT. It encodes CASSLPGRLNTEAFF.

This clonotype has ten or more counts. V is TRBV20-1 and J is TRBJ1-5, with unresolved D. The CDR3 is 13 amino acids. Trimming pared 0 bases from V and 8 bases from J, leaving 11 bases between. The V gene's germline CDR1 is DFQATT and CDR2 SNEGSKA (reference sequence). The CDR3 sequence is CSARDRGMEPQHF. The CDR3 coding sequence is TGCAGTGCTAGAGACCGCGGGATGGAGCCCCAGCATTTT.

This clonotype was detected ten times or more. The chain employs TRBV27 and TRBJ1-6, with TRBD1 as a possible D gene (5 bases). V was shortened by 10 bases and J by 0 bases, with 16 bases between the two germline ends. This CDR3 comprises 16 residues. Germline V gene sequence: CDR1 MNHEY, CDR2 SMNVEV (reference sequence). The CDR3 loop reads CATSPGPSSYNSPLHF. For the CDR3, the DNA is TGTGCCACCTCCCCGGGGCCAAGCTCCTATAATTCACCCCTCCACTTT.

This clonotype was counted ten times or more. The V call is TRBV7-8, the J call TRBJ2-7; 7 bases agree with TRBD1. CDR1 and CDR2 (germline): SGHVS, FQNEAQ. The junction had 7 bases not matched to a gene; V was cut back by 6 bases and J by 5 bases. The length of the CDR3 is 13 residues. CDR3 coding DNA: TGTGCCAGCAGTGCGACCGGGACAGACGAGCAGTACTTC. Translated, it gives CASSATGTDEQYF.

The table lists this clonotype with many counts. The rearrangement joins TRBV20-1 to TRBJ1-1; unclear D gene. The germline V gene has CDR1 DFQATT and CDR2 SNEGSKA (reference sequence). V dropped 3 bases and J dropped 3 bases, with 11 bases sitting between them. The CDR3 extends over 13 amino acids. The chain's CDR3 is CSARFPVHTEAFF. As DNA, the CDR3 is TGCAGTGCTAGGTTCCCGGTCCACACTGAAGCTTTCTTT.

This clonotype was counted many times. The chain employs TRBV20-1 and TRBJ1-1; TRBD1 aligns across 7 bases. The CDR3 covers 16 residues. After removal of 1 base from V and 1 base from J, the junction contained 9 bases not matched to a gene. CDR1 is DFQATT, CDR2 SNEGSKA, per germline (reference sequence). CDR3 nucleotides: TGCAGTGCTAGAGGGGGGACAGCCCAATGGAACACTGAAGCTTTCTTT. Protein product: CSARGGTAQWNTEAFF.

CDR3 amino acids: CASSVDRGNSYEQYF. Here the CDR3 DNA reads TGTGCCAGCAGCGTTGACAGGGGAAACTCCTACGAGCAGTACTTC. The chain carries TRBV11-1 and TRBJ2-7, with 8 positions matching TRBD1. The CDR3 consists of 15 residues. Germline-derived CDR1 and CDR2 are SGHAT and FQDESV (reference sequence). The V and J ends lost 5 bases and 0 bases, in that order; junction bases with no gene match: 6.

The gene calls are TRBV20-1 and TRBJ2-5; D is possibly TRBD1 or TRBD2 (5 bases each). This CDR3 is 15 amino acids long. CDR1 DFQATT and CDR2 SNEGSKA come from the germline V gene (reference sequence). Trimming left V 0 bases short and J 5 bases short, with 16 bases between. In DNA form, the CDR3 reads TGCAGTGCTAGAGATAGAGTCAGAGGGGCGGAGACCCAGTACTTC. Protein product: CSARDRVRGAETQYF.

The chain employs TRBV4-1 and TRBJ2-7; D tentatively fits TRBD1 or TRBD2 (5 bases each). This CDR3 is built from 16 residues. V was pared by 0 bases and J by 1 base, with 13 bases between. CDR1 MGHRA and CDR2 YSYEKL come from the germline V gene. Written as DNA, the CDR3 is TGCGCCAGCAGCCAAGAGCTCGGGACGGGGTCCTACGAGCAGTACTTC. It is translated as CASSQELGTGSYEQYF.

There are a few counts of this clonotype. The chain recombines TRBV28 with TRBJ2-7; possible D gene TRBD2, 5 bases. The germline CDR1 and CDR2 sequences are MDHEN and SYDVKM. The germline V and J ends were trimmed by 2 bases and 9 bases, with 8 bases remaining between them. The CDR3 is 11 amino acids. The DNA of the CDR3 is TGTGCCAGCAGTTTAGAGGGCCGGCAGTACTTC. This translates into CASSLEGRQYF.

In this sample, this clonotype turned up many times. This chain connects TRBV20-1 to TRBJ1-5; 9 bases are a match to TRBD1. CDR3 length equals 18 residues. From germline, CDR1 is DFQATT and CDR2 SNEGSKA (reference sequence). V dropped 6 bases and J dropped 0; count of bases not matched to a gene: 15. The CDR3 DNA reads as TGCAGTGCACCGGACAGGGGCGGGCTCGGGTATAGCAATCAGCCCCAGCATTTT. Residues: CSAPDRGGLGYSNQPQHF.

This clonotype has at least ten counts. In DNA, the CDR3 is TGTGCCAGCAACTACGGGAGTTATAGCAATCAGCCCCAGCATTTT. It codes for CASNYGSYSNQPQHF. The rearrangement links TRBV6-2 or TRBV6-3 to TRBJ1-5; D remains ambiguous. Germline V CDR1 and CDR2: MNHEY, SVGEGT. The CDR3 contains 15 residues. Trimming took off 7 bases at V and 0 bases at J, with 13 bases between the two ends.

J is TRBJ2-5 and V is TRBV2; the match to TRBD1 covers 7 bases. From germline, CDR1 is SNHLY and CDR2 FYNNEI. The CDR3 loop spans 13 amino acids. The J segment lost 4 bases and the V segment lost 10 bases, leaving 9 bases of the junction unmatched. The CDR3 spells CATRTDRLETQYF. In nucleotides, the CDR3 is TGTGCCACCAGGACGGACAGGTTAGAGACCCAGTACTTC.

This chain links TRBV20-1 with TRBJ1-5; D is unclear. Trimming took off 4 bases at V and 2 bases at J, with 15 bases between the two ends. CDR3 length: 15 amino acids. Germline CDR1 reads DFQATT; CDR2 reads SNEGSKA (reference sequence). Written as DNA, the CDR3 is TGCAGTGCTACCGTTGACACGACTGGCAATCAGCCCCAGCATTTT. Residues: CSATVDTTGNQPQHF.

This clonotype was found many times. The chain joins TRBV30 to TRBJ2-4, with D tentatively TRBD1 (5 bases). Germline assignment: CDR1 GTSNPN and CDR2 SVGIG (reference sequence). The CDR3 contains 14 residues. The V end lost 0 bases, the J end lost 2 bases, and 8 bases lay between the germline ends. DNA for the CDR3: TGTGCCTGGAGTGTTGACAGCACCAAAAACATTCAGTACTTC. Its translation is CAWSVDSTKNIQYF.

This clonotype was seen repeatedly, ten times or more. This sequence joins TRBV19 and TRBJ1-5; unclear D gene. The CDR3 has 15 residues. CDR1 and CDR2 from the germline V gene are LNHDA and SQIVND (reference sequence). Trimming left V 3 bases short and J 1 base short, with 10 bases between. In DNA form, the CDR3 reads TGTGCCAGTAGTATTGGAGCAATGAGCAATCAGCCCCAGCATTTT. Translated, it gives CASSIGAMSNQPQHF. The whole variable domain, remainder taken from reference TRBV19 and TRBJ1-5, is DGGITQSPKYLFRKEGQNVTLSCEQNLNHDAMYWYRQDPGQGLRLIYYSQIVNDFQKGDIAEGYSVSREKKESFPLTVTSAQKNPTAFYLCASSIGAMSNQPQHFGDGTRLSIL.

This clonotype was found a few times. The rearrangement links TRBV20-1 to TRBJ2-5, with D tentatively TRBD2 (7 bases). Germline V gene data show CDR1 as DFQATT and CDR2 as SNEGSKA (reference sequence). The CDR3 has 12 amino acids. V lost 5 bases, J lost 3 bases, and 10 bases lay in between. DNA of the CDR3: TGCAGTGCTTGGGAGGGGGAAGAGACCCAGTACTTC. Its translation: CSAWEGEETQYF.

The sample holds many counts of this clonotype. The CDR3 reads CASSHRGGQQLNIQYF. In DNA form, the CDR3 reads TGTGCCAGCAGCCACCGCGGGGGCCAACAATTAAACATTCAGTACTTC. The chain joins TRBV12-3 or TRBV12-4 to TRBJ2-4; D is perhaps TRBD2 (7 bases). The CDR3 runs 16 residues. Trimming took 6 bases from V and 6 from J, leaving 21 bases between them.

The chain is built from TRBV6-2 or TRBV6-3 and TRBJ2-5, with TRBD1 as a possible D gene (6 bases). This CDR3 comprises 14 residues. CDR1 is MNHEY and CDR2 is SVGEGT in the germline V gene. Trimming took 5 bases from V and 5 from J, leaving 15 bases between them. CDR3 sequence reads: CASSPGATWETQYF. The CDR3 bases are TGTGCCAGCAGTCCAGGGGCGACATGGGAGACCCAGTACTTC.

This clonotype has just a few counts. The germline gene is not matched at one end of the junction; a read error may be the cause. CDR3 coding DNA: TGTGCCACCAGCCGAGAGGGCAGGGCGCAAGAGACCCAGTACTTC. This translates into CATSREGRAQETQYF. The rearrangement uses TRBV15 and TRBJ2-5; D possibly uses TRBD1 or TRBD2 (5 bases each). This CDR3 has 15 amino acids. CDR1 LNHNV and CDR2 YYDKDF come from the germline V gene (reference sequence).

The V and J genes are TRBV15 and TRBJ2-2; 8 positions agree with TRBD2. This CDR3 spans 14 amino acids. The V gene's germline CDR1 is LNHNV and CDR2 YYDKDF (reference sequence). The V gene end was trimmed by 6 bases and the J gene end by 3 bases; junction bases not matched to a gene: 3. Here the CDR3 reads CATRASGYTGELFF. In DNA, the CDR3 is TGTGCCACCAGGGCTAGCGGGTACACCGGGGAGCTGTTTTTT.

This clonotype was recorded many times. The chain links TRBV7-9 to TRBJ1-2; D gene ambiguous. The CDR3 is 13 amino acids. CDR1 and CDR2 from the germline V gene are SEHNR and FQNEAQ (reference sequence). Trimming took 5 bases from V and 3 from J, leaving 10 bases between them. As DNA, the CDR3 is TGTGCCAGCAGCCCAGTGGAGGACTATGGCTACACCTTC. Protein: CASSPVEDYGYTF.

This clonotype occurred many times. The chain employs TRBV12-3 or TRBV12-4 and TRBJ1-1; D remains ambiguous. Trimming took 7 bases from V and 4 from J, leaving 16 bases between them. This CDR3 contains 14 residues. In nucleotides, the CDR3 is TGTGCCAGCATGTCAGGTGCGGATATCACTGAAGCTTTCTTT. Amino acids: CASMSGADITEAFF.

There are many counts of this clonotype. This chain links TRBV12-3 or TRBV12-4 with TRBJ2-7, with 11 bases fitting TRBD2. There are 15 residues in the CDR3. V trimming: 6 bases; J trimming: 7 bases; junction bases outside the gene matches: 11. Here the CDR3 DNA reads TGTGCCAGCAGGCCTCAACTAGCGGGGGCTGGTGAGCAGTACTTC. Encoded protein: CASRPQLAGAGEQYF.